The source of this TCR beta chain is a study of CD8 T cells in Susac syndrome. Overall study findings and caveats: Within total CD8+ repertoires, around 15 Susac-specific public clones were found, and within CD8+ TEMRA repertoires, several.

As concerns this clonotype: Its antigen is still unknown.

This CDR3 comprises 13 residues. From germline, CDR1 is MNHNY and CDR2 SVGAGI (reference sequence). V lost 5 bases, J lost 1 base, and 8 bases lay in between. The RNA input was about 0.5 to 1 ug, and it was reverse transcribed with random hexamers. Across 54 Vbeta and 13 Jbeta, immunoSEQ multiplex PCR amplified TCR beta CDR3. TCRdb reprocessed the immunoSEQ multiplex PCR reads with MiXCR, giving one entry per CDR3 protein. The sample includes about 90,000 distinct CDR3 sequences, 90% to 97% of them seen just once. The authors sequenced TCR beta from blood CD8+ and CD4+ T cells. Negative isolation was applied to CD8+ and CD4+ T cells, and FACS enrichment was applied to TEMRA cells.

Sequences were obtained from CD8+ T cells from PBMCs. The clonotype originates from a human donor with Susac syndrome. This chain connects TRBV6-6 to TRBJ1-1, with D unclear. In nucleotides, the CDR3 is TGTGCCAGCAGTATGGACGGGAACACTGAAGCTTTCTTT. It translates to CASSMDGNTEAFF.